The 8 T cell receptor beta chains in this list originate from one sample, sequenced in a study of cytomegalovirus exposure and HLA in healthy donors. The PCR was carried out with 60 Vbeta primers and 13 Jbeta primers. The data were produced by immunoSEQ multiplex PCR, yet TCRdb's version contains in-frame clones alone and is incomplete. The data show some 140,000 clones, with approximately 80% seen just once and 0.8% to 0.95% held by the top ten. The specimen sequenced was PBMCs. These receptors all come from a woman aged 60-75 years in good health and CMV-seronegative.

The V call is TRBV10-3, the J call TRBJ1-2, with 7 bases aligning to TRBD1. The length of the CDR3 is 12 residues. The germline CDR1 and CDR2 sequences are ENHRY and SYGVKD. V gave up 8 bases and J gave up 4 bases; unmatched junction bases: 4. The CDR3 nucleotides read TGTGCCATCCGCCAGGGGGGCTATGGCTACACCTTC. Residues: CAIRQGGYGYTF.

In regard to this clone: At one of its ends the junction is not consistent with the germline gene, which may arise from a read error. This chain connects TRBV25-1 to TRBJ2-3; 7 positions match TRBD1. CDR1 MGHDK and CDR2 SYGVNS come from the germline V gene. The length of the CDR3 is 12 residues. The CDR3, as DNA: TGTGCCAGCAGTGCCAGGACAGGTACGCAGTATTTT. Encoded protein: CASSARTGTQYF.

The V and J genes are TRBV30 and TRBJ2-1; 7 positions agree with TRBD2. V was pared by 3 bases and J by 2 bases, with 7 bases of the junction left unmatched. CDR3 length: 15 residues. The V gene's germline CDR1 is GTSNPN and CDR2 SVGIG (reference sequence). The CDR3: CAWRDGRRPYNEQFF. The CDR3 DNA is TGTGCCTGGAGAGACGGGAGGCGGCCCTACAATGAGCAGTTCTTC.

As concerns this clone: Within the sample, other DNA sequences also encode this same CDR3. The genes are TRBV6-6 and TRBJ2-7; 7 bases fit TRBD1. CDR1 MNHNY and CDR2 SVGAGI come from the germline V gene (reference sequence). J gave up 3 bases and V 6 bases, and 5 bases lay outside the gene matches. There are 13 residues in the CDR3. The CDR3 region has the DNA TGTGCCAGCAGGCCTACAGGGGACTACGAGCAGTACTTC. It codes for CASRPTGDYEQYF.

CDR3 nucleotide sequence: TGCGCCAGCAGTGGACTAGCGGGGGGCACAGATACGCAGTATTTT. The encoded protein is CASSGLAGGTDTQYF. The chain employs TRBV10-1 and TRBJ2-3; 12 nucleotides agree with TRBD2. Germline assignment: CDR1 WNHNN and CDR2 SYGVQD (reference sequence). V shed 4 bases, J shed 1 base, and the junction held 0 bases outside the gene matches. This CDR3 contains 15 residues.

The J gene is TRBJ1-4, the V gene TRBV28; 7 nucleotides align to TRBD1. Looked up from germline, CDR1 is MDHEN and CDR2 is SYDVKM. Trimming at V came to 3 bases and at J to 4 bases, leaving 11 bases not matched to a gene. The CDR3 length is 17 residues. This CDR3 reads CASSLGVEGTDNEKLFF. CDR3 DNA: TGTGCCAGCAGTTTGGGGGTCGAAGGGACAGATAATGAAAAACTGTTTTTT.

By share, this clone ranks as medium-sized. DNA of the CDR3: TGTGCCAGCAGTGTTGACGGGGGGAGCAATCAGCCCCAGCATTTT. This gives the protein CASSVDGGSNQPQHF. V is TRBV25-1 and J is TRBJ1-5; possible D gene TRBD1, 5 bases. Per germline, CDR1 MGHDK and CDR2 SYGVNS. The CDR3 is made up of 15 amino acids. Trimming took 4 bases from V and 1 from J, leaving 11 bases between them.

This clone occurred once. The chain joins TRBV7-3 to TRBJ2-1, with 8 bases matching TRBD2. The length of the CDR3 is 15 residues. V was clipped by 6 bases and J by 6 bases; unmatched bases: 10. Germline V lookup: CDR1 SGHTA, CDR2 FQGTGA. The CDR3 nucleotides are TGTGCCAGCAGTCCCTGGGCGGGAGGTTCCAATGAGCAGTTCTTC. As protein: CASSPWAGGSNEQFF.